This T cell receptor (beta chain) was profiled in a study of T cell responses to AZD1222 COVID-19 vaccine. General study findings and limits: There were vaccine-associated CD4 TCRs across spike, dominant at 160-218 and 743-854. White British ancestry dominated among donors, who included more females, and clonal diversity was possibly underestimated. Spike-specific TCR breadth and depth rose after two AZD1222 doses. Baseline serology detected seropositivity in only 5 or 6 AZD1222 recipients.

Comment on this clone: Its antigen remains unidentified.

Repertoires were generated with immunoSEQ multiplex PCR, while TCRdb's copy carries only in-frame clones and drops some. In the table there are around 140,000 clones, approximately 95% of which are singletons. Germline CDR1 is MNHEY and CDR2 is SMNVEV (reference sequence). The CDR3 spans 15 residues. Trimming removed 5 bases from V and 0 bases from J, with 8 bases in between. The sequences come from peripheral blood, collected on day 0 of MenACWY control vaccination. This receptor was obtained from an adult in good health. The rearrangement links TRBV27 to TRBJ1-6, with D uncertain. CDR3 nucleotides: TGTGCCAGCAGTCGAGGGAGCTCCTATAATTCACCCCTCCACTTT. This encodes CASSRGSSYNSPLHF.